This passage covers 25 T cell receptor beta chains from one sample sequenced in a study of T-cell reconstitution after alpha-beta-depleted transplantation in children. Unique molecular identifiers featured in how the TCRbeta library was prepared. One entry per CDR3 protein, called by TCRdb with MiXCR from the PCR reads. The profile covers around 500,000 distinct CDR3 sequences, with under 25% appearing a single time and roughly an eighth taken by the ten largest. This sample comprised PBMCs, mostly from graft donor cells, obtained 360 days after TCRalphabeta/CD19-depleted stem cell transplant. Source of these receptors: a boy in the first two years of life who had a stem cell transplant for acute myeloid leukemia, so the T cells may come from the graft donor.

V and J are TRBV7-2 and TRBJ2-3; a weak D match, TRBD1 (7 bases). V was shortened by 5 bases and J by 0 bases, with 15 bases between the two germline ends. CDR1 SGHTA and CDR2 FQGNSA come from the germline V gene. This CDR3 spans 16 amino acids. As DNA, the CDR3 is TGTGCCAGCAGCCCAGGAGGGGGCTCTAGCACAGATACGCAGTATTTT. Translated: CASSPGGGSSTDTQYF.

The chain has TRBV10-3 and TRBJ2-7; D call uncertain. CDR1 and CDR2 (germline): ENHRY, SYGVKD. Trimming pared 4 bases from V and 5 bases from J, leaving 6 bases between. The CDR3 runs 11 residues. Written as DNA, the CDR3 is TGTGCCATCAGTGGCAGTAACGAGCAGTACTTC. This codes for CAISGSNEQYF.

J is TRBJ2-5 and V is TRBV20-1; TRBD2 agrees at 8 bases. V lost 4 bases, J lost 2 bases, and 6 bases stayed unmatched. Germline V gives CDR1 DFQATT, CDR2 SNEGSKA (reference sequence). The CDR3 spans 14 residues. The CDR3 region is CSATTGGGQETQYF. Here the CDR3 DNA reads TGCAGTGCTACGACTGGCGGGGGGCAAGAGACCCAGTACTTC.

This clonotype was seen ten or more times. This sequence joins TRBV10-3 and TRBJ2-2; D is unclear. The germline gives CDR1 ENHRY, CDR2 SYGVKD. Trimming took 2 bases from V and 0 from J, leaving 7 bases between them. The CDR3 loop spans 15 amino acids. The CDR3: CAISEPTPNTGELFF. CDR3 sequence (DNA): TGTGCCATCAGTGAGCCCACACCGAACACCGGGGAGCTGTTTTTT.

This clonotype was found a few times. The V call is TRBV18, the J call TRBJ2-3, with TRBD2 matching over 7 bases. This CDR3 region has 17 residues. Germline V lookup: CDR1 KGHSH, CDR2 LQKENI. V gave up 3 bases and J gave up 1 base; unmatched junction bases: 10. The CDR3 sequence: CASSPRLAATRTDTQYF. The CDR3 nucleotides read TGTGCCAGCTCACCGCGACTAGCAGCGACCCGCACAGATACGCAGTATTTT.

The sample holds many counts of this clonotype. The chain has TRBV29-1 and TRBJ2-1; a possible D gene is TRBD1 (5 bases). V was trimmed by 7 bases and J by 0 bases, leaving 10 bases between them. This CDR3 contains 13 residues. Germline CDR1 is SQVTM and CDR2 is ANQGSEA. Here the CDR3 reads CSGFQGSYNEQFF. The DNA for the CDR3 is TGCAGCGGGTTTCAGGGCTCCTACAATGAGCAGTTCTTC.

The chain combines TRBV6-2 or TRBV6-3 with TRBJ2-1; 10 bases are a match to TRBD2. Germline assignment: CDR1 MNHEY and CDR2 SVGEGT. Unmatched junction bases numbered 13, after V lost 7 bases and J lost 10 bases. The CDR3 has 15 amino acids. The CDR3 DNA is TGTGCCAGCAATAAACTAGCGGGGATGGTTAGGGAGCAGTTCTTC. This translates into CASNKLAGMVREQFF.

In its sample, this clonotype was seen a few times. J is TRBJ1-1 and V is TRBV5-1; no definite D call. CDR3 size: 16 residues. Trimming pared 4 bases from V and 1 base from J, leaving 17 bases between. CDR1 SGHRS and CDR2 YFSETQ come from the germline V gene. Written as DNA, the CDR3 is TGCGCCAGCAGCGAAACGACCTTACCGGGGAACACTGAAGCTTTCTTT. Translating gives CASSETTLPGNTEAFF.

The chain is built from TRBV11-2 and TRBJ1-1, with unresolved D. The CDR3 has 14 amino acids. CDR1 is SGHAT, CDR2 FQNNGV, per germline. V shed 2 bases and J shed 4 bases, with 11 bases lying between them. The CDR3 nucleotides read TGTGCCAGCAGCTTATCCAATGGCGCCACTGAAGCTTTCTTT. Its translation is CASSLSNGATEAFF.

J is TRBJ2-7 and V is TRBV5-1, with 10 bases matching TRBD1. The germline V gene encodes CDR1 SGHRS and CDR2 YFSETQ. The CDR3 is made up of 14 amino acids. With V trimmed by 3 bases and J by 2 bases, 2 bases remained unmatched. The CDR3 protein is CASSSGTGAYEQYV. The CDR3 region has the DNA TGCGCCAGCAGCTCCGGGACAGGGGCCTACGAGCAGTACGTC.

This clonotype was detected many times. The gene calls are TRBV30 and TRBJ2-2; no definite D call. The V gene's germline CDR1 is GTSNPN and CDR2 SVGIG (reference sequence). V lost 3 bases to trimming and J lost 8 bases, with 13 bases between them. The CDR3 totals 13 residues. The CDR3 loop reads CAWRVAEWGELFF. The CDR3 DNA reads TGTGCCTGGAGGGTTGCGGAATGGGGGGAGCTGTTTTTT.

This sequence joins TRBV5-1 and TRBJ2-7; 7 bases map to TRBD1. This CDR3 comprises 14 residues. The ends lost 5 bases at V and 3 bases at J; junction bases unmatched: 8. CDR1 is SGHRS, CDR2 YFSETQ, per germline. For the CDR3, the DNA is TGCGCCAGCAGAAAGGGACAGACCCTCTACGAGCAGTACGTC. Its protein is CASRKGQTLYEQYV.

The rearrangement joins TRBV6-6 to TRBJ2-4; the D gene is possibly TRBD1 (5 bases). V gave up 6 bases and J gave up 3 bases, with 9 bases separating them. Germline V gene sequence: CDR1 MNHNY, CDR2 SVGAGI (reference sequence). The CDR3 runs 13 residues. The CDR3 here is CASSHDSKNIQYF. The CDR3 bases are TGTGCCAGCAGCCACGACAGCAAAAACATTCAGTACTTC.

J is TRBJ1-5 and V is TRBV25-1; TRBD1 matches 7 bases. The trim removed 2 bases at V and 3 bases at J, leaving 7 bases unmatched. Looked up from germline, CDR1 is MGHDK and CDR2 is SYGVNS. The CDR3 has 16 residues. The CDR3 DNA follows: TGTGCCAGCAGTGAAGGGCGAGACAGGGTCAATCAGCCCCAGCATTTT. Protein: CASSEGRDRVNQPQHF.

This clonotype was found many times. This chain connects TRBV15 to TRBJ1-1; unclear D gene. The germline V gene has CDR1 LNHNV and CDR2 YYDKDF (reference sequence). V was trimmed by 2 bases and J by 1 base, leaving 14 bases between them. The CDR3 extends over 16 amino acids. The CDR3 spells CATSRTPRVGNTEAFF. The DNA for the CDR3 is TGTGCCACCAGCAGAACCCCTCGGGTTGGGAACACTGAAGCTTTCTTT. Full variable domain (outside the CDR3, taken from reference TRBV15 and TRBJ1-1): DAMVIQNPRYQVTQFGKPVTLSCSQTLNHNVMYWYQQKSSQAPKLLFHYYDKDFNNEADTPDNFQSRRPNTSFCFLDIRSPGLGDTAMYLCATSRTPRVGNTEAFFGQGTRLTVV.

There are many counts of this clonotype. Here the CDR3 reads CASREGPESTGELFF. DNA of the CDR3: TGTGCCAGCCGAGAAGGGCCCGAGTCGACCGGGGAGCTGTTTTTT. V usage is TRBV11-2 and J usage is TRBJ2-2, with no clear D. The germline V gene encodes CDR1 SGHAT and CDR2 FQNNGV. CDR3 length: 15 amino acids. Trimming took off 8 bases at V and 5 bases at J, with 18 bases between the two ends.

The chain links TRBV27 to TRBJ1-1; D not resolved. The CDR3 sequence is 14 residues long. Per germline, CDR1 MNHEY and CDR2 SMNVEV (reference sequence). V was trimmed by 2 bases and J by 0 bases, leaving 7 bases between them. The CDR3 sequence: CASSLGPVNTEAFF. In DNA form, the CDR3 reads TGTGCCAGCAGTTTAGGACCGGTGAACACTGAAGCTTTCTTT.

The sample holds one count of this clonotype. The V and J genes are TRBV5-1 and TRBJ2-5, with D tentatively TRBD2 (6 bases). The CDR3 runs 14 residues. The ends were cut back, 0 bases at V and 2 bases at J, with 8 bases in the middle. Per the germline V gene, CDR1 is SGHRS and CDR2 is YFSETQ. The CDR3 protein is CASSLGDLQETQYF. The CDR3 DNA reads TGCGCCAGCAGCTTGGGGGACTTACAAGAGACCCAGTACTTC.

The chain has TRBV3-1 and TRBJ2-1; weak D call: TRBD1 (5 bases). Trimming pared 1 base from V and 6 bases from J, leaving 13 bases between. The CDR3 is 15 residues long. CDR1 and CDR2 (germline): LGHDT, YNNKEL (reference sequence). Here the CDR3 DNA reads TGTGCCAGCAGCCAAGTTCGTGTACAGGCCAATGAGCAGTTCTTC. Encoded protein: CASSQVRVQANEQFF.

The chain recombines TRBV6-1 with TRBJ2-5, with 7 nucleotides matching TRBD2. Germline CDR1 MNHNS, CDR2 SASEGT. The junction had 4 bases not matched to a gene; V was cut back by 6 bases and J by 0 bases. CDR3 size: 14 residues. The CDR3 DNA sequence: TGTGCCAGCAGGCCCGCGGGGGACCAAGAGACCCAGTACTTC. As protein: CASRPAGDQETQYF.

This clonotype was counted ten times or more. The V and J genes are TRBV28 and TRBJ2-7, with D tentatively TRBD1 (7 bases). Germline values: CDR1 MDHEN, CDR2 SYDVKM. Trimming removed 6 bases from V and 6 bases from J, with 18 bases in between. The CDR3 spans 14 residues. CDR3 sequence reads: CASSSGGGPLEQYV. DNA for the CDR3: TGTGCCAGCAGCAGCGGAGGGGGCCCCCTCGAGCAGTACGTC.

The rearrangement links TRBV20-1 to TRBJ2-5; D is uncertain. With 6 bases removed from V and 0 bases from J, the gap between germline ends came to 5 bases. Germline CDR1 is DFQATT and CDR2 is SNEGSKA (reference sequence). The CDR3 extends over 11 amino acids. This chain's CDR3 is CSAGNQETQYF. The CDR3 DNA follows: TGCAGTGCAGGGAACCAAGAGACCCAGTACTTC.

This clonotype appeared a few times. V usage is TRBV5-5 and J usage is TRBJ2-3, with 11 bases identical to TRBD2. The J segment lost 6 bases and the V segment lost 4 bases, leaving 7 bases of the junction unmatched. The CDR3 has 15 amino acids. The germline V gene has CDR1 SGHKS and CDR2 YYEKEE (reference sequence). The CDR3 DNA sequence: TGTGCCAGCAGCGAGACTAGCGGGGTCCCGGATACGCAGTATTTT. It translates to CASSETSGVPDTQYF.

Ten or more counts support this clonotype. The rearrangement joins TRBV9 to TRBJ2-1; D is possibly TRBD1 (5 bases). From germline, CDR1 is SGDLS and CDR2 YYNGEE. This CDR3 spans 14 amino acids. Trimming cost V 3 bases and J 8 bases, with 15 bases left between them. CDR3 DNA: TGTGCCAGCAGCGCCCACGGCAGGGCGGATGAGCAGTTCTTC. Protein product: CASSAHGRADEQFF.

This clonotype was recorded a few times. This chain uses TRBV10-3 with TRBJ2-1, with D possibly being TRBD2 (6 bases). Germline loops: CDR1 ENHRY, CDR2 SYGVKD. The CDR3 runs to 17 residues. The germline V and J ends were trimmed by 3 bases and 7 bases, with 22 bases remaining between them. This CDR3 reads CAISDPGTSLRGNEQFF. CDR3 coding DNA: TGTGCCATCAGTGACCCCGGGACTTCCCTACGAGGGAATGAGCAGTTCTTC.